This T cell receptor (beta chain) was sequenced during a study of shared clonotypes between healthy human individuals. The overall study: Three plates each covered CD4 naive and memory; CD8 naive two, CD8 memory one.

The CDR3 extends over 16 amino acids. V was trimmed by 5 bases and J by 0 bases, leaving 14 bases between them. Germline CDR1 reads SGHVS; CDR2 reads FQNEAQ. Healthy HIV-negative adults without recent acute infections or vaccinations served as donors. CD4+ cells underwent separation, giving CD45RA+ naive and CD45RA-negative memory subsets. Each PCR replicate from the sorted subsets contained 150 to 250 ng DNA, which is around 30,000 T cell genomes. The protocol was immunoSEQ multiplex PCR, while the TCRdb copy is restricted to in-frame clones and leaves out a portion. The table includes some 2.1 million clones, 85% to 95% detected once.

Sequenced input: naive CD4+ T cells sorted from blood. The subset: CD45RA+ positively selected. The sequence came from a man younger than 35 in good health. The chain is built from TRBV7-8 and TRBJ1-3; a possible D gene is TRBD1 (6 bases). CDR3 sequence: CASSLGQLGSGNTIYF. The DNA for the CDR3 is TGTGCCAGCAGCCTAGGACAGTTGGGCTCTGGAAACACCATATATTTT.